This record concerns one T cell receptor (beta chain) sequence. Profiled with immunoSEQ multiplex PCR; TCRdb holds only in-frame clones, not every one. This table holds around 110,000 clones, 91% found once. This sample is drawn from a study of T cell changes during pregnancy in multiple sclerosis. Germline loops: CDR1 SNHLY, CDR2 FYNNEI. Between the trimmed V and J ends, which lost 6 bases and 6 bases, there was a span of 12 bases. The CDR3 totals 12 residues. The material was peripheral blood, obtained before pregnancy. The V call is TRBV2, the J call TRBJ2-7; D uncertain. This receptor was obtained from a female donor with multiple sclerosis, enrolled in a pregnancy study. In DNA, the CDR3 is TGTGCCAGCAGAACGCACGTGAGCGAGCAGTACTTC. Translating it yields CASRTHVSEQYF.